The source of this T cell receptor (beta chain) is a study of blood T cell repertoires in COVID-19. Whole-study context: Both acute and convalescent COVID-19 samples were obtained from the United States, Italy and Spain.

V lost 3 bases, J lost 4 bases, and 13 bases stayed unmatched. CDR3 size: 16 residues. Germline CDR1 and CDR2: GTSNPN and SVGIG (reference sequence). Sequencing used immunoSEQ multiplex PCR; TCRdb keeps in-frame clones, though not all of them. The sample shows approximately 140,000 clones, around four fifths of them seen only once. This receptor was taken from a man aged 35-49 years with acute COVID-19. V is TRBV30 and J is TRBJ2-5, with TRBD1 matching over 8 bases. Sequenced input: PBMCs or T cells enriched from blood (not recorded which). CDR3 nucleotide sequence: TGTGCCTGGAGCTCCCAGGACAGGGTTGGTTTAGAGACCCAGTACTTC. Its protein is CAWSSQDRVGLETQYF.